This is a list of T cell receptor beta chains from one sample in a study of Graves' ophthalmopathy and Graves' hyperthyroidism. From the multiplex PCR reads, TCRdb called clonotypes with MiXCR, one entry per CDR3 protein. The sample has about 420,000 distinct CDR3 sequences; roughly 21% are singletons. Sequenced material: peripheral blood. These receptors were collected from a woman between 18 and 29 years old with stable Graves' hyperthyroidism. Both conserved end residues are part of each CDR3. A D gene is named only where the DNA matches it firmly. The size of a clone is reported for some rows only, either as once, few or many, or as a class for expanded clones.

d_call	cdr3_length	j_call	v_call	clone_size	cdr3_nt	cdr3_aa
TRBD1	16	TRBJ2-2	TRBV10-3	many	TGTGCCATCAGCCGGGACAGGGGGTCGGACACCGGGGAGCTGTTTTTT	CAISRDRGSDTGELFF
TRBD1	15	TRBJ1-1	TRBV29-1	many	TGCAGCGTTTATCGGACAGGGATGGGAGACACTGAAGCTTTCTTT	CSVYRTGMGDTEAFF
TRBD1	16	TRBJ1-2	TRBV10-3	many	TGTGCCATCAGTGGGGGACAGGGGGACAAGGGCTATGGCTACACCTTC	CAISGGQGDKGYGYTF
TRBD2	18	TRBJ2-2	TRBV20-1	few	TGCAGTGCTAGAGATTACCTAGCGGGAGGGCCCGGGGGCGGGGAGCTGTTTTTT	CSARDYLAGGPGGGELFF
TRBD2	16	TRBJ2-7	TRBV2	many	TGTGCCAGCAGTTTCCCTAAGACTAGCGGGAGTTACGAGCAGTACTTC	CASSFPKTSGSYEQYF
TRBD2	15	TRBJ2-4	TRBV6-2/TRBV6-3	many	TGTGCCAGCAGTGACGGGACTAGCTCCAAAAACATTAAGTACTTC	CASSDGTSSKNIKYF
TRBD1	15	TRBJ1-1	TRBV6-5	NA	TGTGCCAGCAGTTATAGGACAGGACGCAACACTGAAGCTTTCTTT	CASSYRTGRNTEAFF
NA	15	TRBJ2-5	TRBV6-4	NA	TGTGCCAGCAGTTACTCGTGGGGGGCCCAAGAGACCCAGTACTTC	CASSYSWGAQETQYF
NA	16	TRBJ1-2	TRBV12-3/TRBV12-4	many	TGTGCCAGCAGTTTTTTGGCACAGACAAGAAAGGTTGGCTACACCTTC	CASSFLAQTRKVGYTF
NA	12	TRBJ2-5	TRBV10-3	few	TGTGCCATCAGTGAGACGGGGGAGACCCAGTACTTC	CAISETGETQYF
TRBD1	14	TRBJ2-5	TRBV9	few	TGTGCCAGCAGCCCGACAGGGTACGGGGAGACCCAGTACTTC	CASSPTGYGETQYF
TRBD2	15	TRBJ2-7	TRBV6-1	many	TGTGCCAGCAGTCTGGGGACTAGCGGGGGCTACGAGCAGTACTTC	CASSLGTSGGYEQYF
NA	14	TRBJ2-7	TRBV6-5	NA	TGTGCCAGCAGTTACTCGAGGGGTAGAAACGAGCAGTACTTC	CASSYSRGRNEQYF
NA	14	TRBJ2-7	TRBV28	NA	TGTGCCAGCAGTACCACAGGGTCCGGCCACGAGCAGTACTTC	CASSTTGSGHEQYF
TRBD1	15	TRBJ1-2	TRBV25-1	NA	TGTGCCAGCAGTGCTTGGGACAGGGAACTGGGAGGCTACACCTTC	CASSAWDRELGGYTF
TRBD1	15	TRBJ1-2	TRBV10-3	NA	TGTGCCATCAGTGAGCGGGACAGGTGGGACTATGGCTACACCTTC	CAISERDRWDYGYTF
NA	17	TRBJ2-5	TRBV15	many	TGTGCCACCAGCAGAGGACCAACGGGATCTGGAGAAGAGACCCAGTACTTC	CATSRGPTGSGEETQYF
TRBD1	13	TRBJ1-2	TRBV20-1	many	TGCAGTGCTAGCTACAGGGGCCGCTATGGCTACACCTTC	CSASYRGRYGYTF
NA	13	TRBJ2-7	TRBV24-1	many	TGTGCCACCAGTGATTTAGACAGCTACGAGCAGTACTTC	CATSDLDSYEQYF
TRBD2	14	TRBJ2-5	TRBV20-1	many	TGCAGTGCTAGAGAGGGGGGAGGGGTGGAGACCCAGTACTTC	CSAREGGGVETQYF
TRBD1	13	TRBJ1-1	TRBV12-3/TRBV12-4	many	TGTGCCAGCAGTGGACAGGTCCACACTGAAGCTTTCTTT	CASSGQVHTEAFF
TRBD2	18	TRBJ2-5	TRBV5-1	once	TGCGCCAGCAGCCCCCCGGGACTAGCGGGAGGCCGCCAAGAGACCCAGTACTTC	CASSPPGLAGGRQETQYF
NA	16	TRBJ1-5	TRBV12-3/TRBV12-4	many	TGTGCCAGCAGTTTAGGTAGGGGGATTGGCAATCAGCCCCAGCATTTT	CASSLGRGIGNQPQHF
TRBD2	15	TRBJ2-7	TRBV5-1	NA	TGCGCCAGCAGCATAGGACTAGCGGGAGTCCACGAGCAGTACTTC	CASSIGLAGVHEQYF